The rows below give T cell receptor beta chains drawn from one sample of a study of blood T cell repertoires in COVID-19. Repertoires were generated with immunoSEQ multiplex PCR, while TCRdb's copy carries only in-frame clones and drops some. The data contain 10,000 to 11,000 clones, approximately 79% of them singletons. Sample: peripheral blood. The origin of the receptors is a man between 65 and 80 years old with active COVID-19. Each CDR3 is given with its conserved first and last residue. The D gene is left open where the match is weak. Only some rows state a clone size, as once, few, many or a class for expanded clones.

size	V	D	J	CDR3	DNA
NA	TRBV6-2/TRBV6-3	NA	TRBJ2-3	CASSYLEGWSTDTQYF	TGTGCCAGCAGTTACTTGGAGGGGTGGAGCACAGATACGCAGTATTTT
NA	TRBV7-3	TRBD2	TRBJ2-1	CASSFGGDNEQFF	TGTGCCAGCAGCTTCGGGGGGGATAATGAGCAGTTCTTC
NA	TRBV3-1/TRBV3-2	NA	TRBJ1-5	CASSQDRHQPQHF	TGTGCCAGCAGCCAAGATCGTCATCAGCCCCAGCATTTT
NA	TRBV2	TRBD1	TRBJ1-2	CASSPPTGLNGYTF	TGTGCCAGCAGCCCCCCGACAGGGTTGAATGGCTACACCTTC
NA	TRBV6-6	NA	TRBJ2-1	CASRARPSSYNEQFF	TGTGCCAGCAGGGCTAGGCCAAGCTCCTACAATGAGCAGTTCTTC
few	TRBV28	NA	TRBJ2-5	CASSWGRGMGTQYF	TGTGCCAGCAGTTGGGGCAGGGGTATGGGGACCCAGTACTTC
NA	TRBV18	TRBD1	TRBJ2-5	CASSPTGGLYRETQYF	TGTGCCAGCTCACCGACAGGGGGCTTATATCGGGAGACCCAGTACTTC
NA	TRBV12-3/TRBV12-4	NA	TRBJ2-1	CASSPGVEQFF	TGTGCCAGCAGCCCAGGGGTTGAGCAGTTCTTC
NA	TRBV4-3	NA	TRBJ1-6	CASSQERGSGYNSPLHF	TGCGCCAGCAGCCAAGAAAGGGGGTCAGGGTATAATTCACCCCTCCACTTT
NA	TRBV18	TRBD2	TRBJ2-7	CASSPPGGQGVEQYF	TGTGCCAGCTCACCCCCGGGGGGGCAAGGTGTCGAGCAGTACTTC
NA	TRBV7-9	NA	TRBJ2-5	CASSLGGVQETQYF	TGTGCCAGCAGCTTAGGGGGGGTCCAAGAGACCCAGTACTTC
once	TRBV7-2	TRBD1	TRBJ2-1	CASSPGTGRGEQFF	TGTGCCAGCAGCCCGGGGACAGGGCGCGGTGAGCAGTTCTTC
NA	TRBV28	TRBD2	TRBJ2-3	CASSSGTSGGAGFAQYF	TGTGCCAGCAGTTCCGGGACTAGCGGGGGGGCAGGGTTTGCGCAGTATTTT
NA	TRBV7-8	TRBD1	TRBJ2-7	CASSAQGQSTYEQYF	TGTGCCAGCAGCGCCCAGGGACAGTCCACCTACGAGCAGTACTTC
NA	TRBV7-3	TRBD1	TRBJ1-6	CASSLLGGGSSPLHF	TGTGCCAGCAGCTTACTCGGAGGGGGCAGTTCACCCCTCCACTTT
once	TRBV19	NA	TRBJ1-3	CASSRGSSGNTIYF	TGTGCCAGTAGCCGAGGGAGCTCTGGAAACACCATATATTTT
NA	TRBV7-3	NA	TRBJ2-3	CASSSGYGTDTQYF	TGTGCCAGCAGCTCAGGGTACGGGACAGATACGCAGTATTTT
NA	TRBV11-2	TRBD1	TRBJ1-2	CASSPSGQNYGYTF	TGTGCCAGCAGCCCCTCGGGACAGAACTATGGCTACACCTTC
NA	TRBV27	TRBD1	TRBJ1-5	CASSLSPPTGVNQPQHF	TGTGCCAGCAGTTTATCCCCCCCGACAGGGGTAAATCAGCCCCAGCATTTT
NA	TRBV12-3/TRBV12-4	TRBD1	TRBJ1-2	CASSPDRFYGYTF	TGTGCCAGCAGTCCGGACAGGTTCTATGGCTACACCTTC
NA	TRBV7-9	NA	TRBJ2-7	CASSSTVAYEQYF	TGTGCCAGCAGTTCCACGGTAGCCTACGAGCAGTACTTC
NA	TRBV7-2	NA	TRBJ2-5	CASSTQGRETQYF	TGTGCCAGCAGCACACAGGGTAGGGAGACCCAGTACTTC
NA	TRBV18	NA	TRBJ1-6	CASSPTQAQGSSPLHF	TGTGCCAGCTCACCTACGCAGGCGCAGGGTTCTTCACCCCTCCACTTT
NA	TRBV6-5	NA	TRBJ1-2	CASTAREWEDF	TGTGCCAGCACCGCGAGGGAATGGGAGGACTTC
NA	TRBV5-4	NA	TRBJ1-2	CASKLIRQIIDGYTF	TGTGCCAGCAAGTTGATAAGACAGATAATCGATGGCTACACCTTC
NA	TRBV3-1/TRBV3-2	NA	TRBJ1-4	CASSQAGALGAVKLFF	TGTGCCAGCAGCCAAGCAGGGGCCTTAGGGGCTGTAAAACTGTTTTTT
NA	TRBV7-2	NA	TRBJ2-3	CASRAGATDTQYF	TGTGCCAGCAGGGCAGGGGCCACAGATACGCAGTATTTT
NA	TRBV2	TRBD2	TRBJ2-1	CASRGGESSYNEQFF	TGTGCCAGCAGGGGGGGGGAAAGCTCCTACAATGAGCAGTTCTTC
NA	TRBV18	NA	TRBJ1-4	CASSRGDDEKLFF	TGTGCCAGCTCACGGGGGGATGACGAAAAACTGTTTTTT
once	TRBV7-2	NA	TRBJ2-3	CASRGRTSTDTQYF	TGTGCCAGCAGGGGCAGAACTAGCACAGATACGCAGTATTTT
NA	TRBV14	NA	TRBJ1-1	CASSLQGYTEAFF	TGTGCCAGCAGCCTACAGGGCTACACTGAAGCTTTCTTT
NA	TRBV9	NA	TRBJ2-7	CASSAGVEYEQYF	TGTGCCAGCAGCGCCGGGGTTGAGTACGAGCAGTACTTC
NA	TRBV29-1	TRBD1	TRBJ2-4	CSVIYTGGRNIQYF	TGCAGCGTTATCTATACAGGGGGCCGGAACATTCAGTACTTC
NA	TRBV7-2	TRBD2	TRBJ2-4	CASSPSGGWTKNIQYF	TGTGCCAGCAGCCCTAGCGGGGGTTGGACCAAAAACATTCAGTACTTC
NA	TRBV27	TRBD1	TRBJ1-2	CASRPGTATFNYGYTF	TGTGCCAGCAGACCAGGGACAGCTACGTTTAACTATGGCTACACCTTC
NA	TRBV6-5	TRBD1	TRBJ2-7	CASKSRTGIQEQYF	TGTGCCAGCAAATCCAGGACAGGGATCCAGGAGCAGTACTTC
few	TRBV4-2	TRBD2	TRBJ2-7	CASSQDPAGGAGEQYF	TGTGCCAGCAGCCAAGATCCGGCGGGGGGCGCGGGCGAGCAGTACTTC
NA	TRBV19	TRBD1	TRBJ2-6	CASSIVGTGVLSGANVLTF	TGTGCCAGTAGTATAGTTGGGACAGGGGTCCTCTCTGGGGCCAACGTCCTGACTTTC
few	TRBV28	NA	TRBJ1-5	CASSLAGLNQPQHF	TGTGCCAGCAGTTTAGCAGGGCTCAATCAGCCCCAGCATTTT
NA	TRBV11-3	NA	TRBJ2-1	CASSLGISTSSYNEQFF	TGTGCCAGCAGCTTAGGGATCTCGACTAGCTCCTACAATGAGCAGTTCTTC
NA	TRBV11-2	TRBD2	TRBJ2-5	CASTLTSVGTETQYF	TGTGCCAGCACCCTGACTAGCGTCGGCACAGAGACCCAGTACTTC
NA	TRBV3-1/TRBV3-2	NA	TRBJ1-3	CASSQDTVSSGNTIYF	TGTGCCAGCAGCCAAGATACAGTGAGCTCTGGAAACACCATATATTTT
NA	TRBV5-5	TRBD1	TRBJ1-3	CASSLGRDRERNTIYF	TGTGCCAGCAGCTTGGGTCGGGACAGAGAGAGAAACACCATATATTTT
NA	TRBV6-5	NA	TRBJ1-6	CASSYSSGINNSPLHF	TGTGCCAGCAGTTACAGTTCAGGGATTAACAATTCACCCCTCCACTTT
few	TRBV2	NA	TRBJ1-6	CASSEPSGSFNSPLHF	TGTGCCAGCAGTGAACCGTCAGGATCATTCAATTCACCCCTCCACTTT
NA	TRBV7-2	TRBD1	TRBJ2-4	CASSSAGTGNIQYF	TGTGCCAGCAGCTCGGCCGGGACAGGTAACATTCAGTACTTC
medium-sized	TRBV12-3/TRBV12-4	NA	TRBJ1-1	CASSQWQVAFF	TGTGCCAGCAGTCAATGGCAGGTAGCTTTCTTT
NA	TRBV5-1	NA	TRBJ2-2	CASSLGHRNTGELFF	TGCGCCAGCAGCTTGGGCCACAGGAACACCGGGGAGCTGTTTTTT
NA	TRBV5-6	TRBD2	TRBJ2-1	CASSQMSAGGLWNEQFF	TGTGCCAGCAGCCAGATGTCGGCGGGGGGACTTTGGAATGAGCAGTTCTTC
NA	TRBV5-4	NA	TRBJ1-6	CASSATGSPLRNSPLHF	TGTGCCAGCAGCGCAACAGGTTCTCCCCTCCGCAATTCACCCCTCCACTTT
NA	TRBV7-2	TRBD2	TRBJ2-1	CASSFSLAALGEQFF	TGTGCCAGCAGCTTCTCACTAGCGGCCTTAGGCGAGCAGTTCTTC
NA	TRBV7-4	NA	TRBJ2-1	CASSLAQGNEQFF	TGTGCCAGCAGCTTGGCCCAGGGCAATGAGCAGTTCTTC